This T cell receptor (beta chain) stems from a study of blood T cell repertoires in COVID-19. Whole-study context: The United States, Italy and Spain were the sources of the acute and convalescent COVID-19 samples.

Germline V lookup: CDR1 MNHNS, CDR2 SASEGT. The CDR3 length is 14 residues. Trimming cost V 2 bases and J 0 bases, with 7 bases left between them. Sequencing used immunoSEQ multiplex PCR; TCRdb keeps in-frame clones, though not all of them. The data show some 200,000 clones, 85% to 90% seen once. The clonotype comes from a man aged 50-60 years with acute or convalescent COVID-19. The sequencing input was peripheral blood. This rearrangement joins TRBV6-1 to TRBJ1-1, with unresolved D. This chain's CDR3 is CASSEWRVNTEAFF. Written as DNA, the CDR3 is TGTGCCAGCAGTGAATGGAGGGTGAACACTGAAGCTTTCTTT.